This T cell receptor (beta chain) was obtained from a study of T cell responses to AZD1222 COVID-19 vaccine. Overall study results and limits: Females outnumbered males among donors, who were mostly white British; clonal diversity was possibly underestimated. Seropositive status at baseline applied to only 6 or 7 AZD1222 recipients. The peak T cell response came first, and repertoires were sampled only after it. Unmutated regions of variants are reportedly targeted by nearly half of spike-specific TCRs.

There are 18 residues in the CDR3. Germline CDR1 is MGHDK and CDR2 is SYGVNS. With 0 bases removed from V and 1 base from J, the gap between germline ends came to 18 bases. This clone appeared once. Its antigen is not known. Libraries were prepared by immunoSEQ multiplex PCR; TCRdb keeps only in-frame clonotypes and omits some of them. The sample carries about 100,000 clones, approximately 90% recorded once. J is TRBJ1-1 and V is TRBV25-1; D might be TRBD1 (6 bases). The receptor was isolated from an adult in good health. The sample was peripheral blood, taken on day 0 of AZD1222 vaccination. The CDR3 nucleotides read TGTGCCAGCAGTGAATATAGGGGTAGCGGCAGGGGGAACACTGAAGCTTTCTTT. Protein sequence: CASSEYRGSGRGNTEAFF. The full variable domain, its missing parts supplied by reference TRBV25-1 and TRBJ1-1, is EADIYQTPRYLVIGTGKKITLECSQTMGHDKMYWYQQDPGMELHLIHYSYGVNSTEKGDLSSESTVSRIRTEHFPLTLESARPSHTSQYLCASSEYRGSGRGNTEAFFGQGTRLTVV.